Shown below are 20 T cell receptor beta chains from a single sample sequenced in a study of CD8 T cells in Susac syndrome. An amount of RNA that ranged from roughly 0.45 to 1 ug was reverse transcribed with random hexamers. Each CDR3 protein is one row after TCRdb ran MiXCR on the immunoSEQ multiplex PCR reads. The table has about 71,000 distinct CDR3 sequences, approximately 96% seen once. The sequenced material came from CD4+ T cells from PBMCs. The receptors shown here come from a human donor with multiple sclerosis.

The chain combines TRBV7-9 with TRBJ2-3, with 9 nucleotides matching TRBD1. The CDR3 runs to 15 residues. Losses at the gene ends were 4 bases for V and 8 bases for J; bases not matched to a gene: 10. CDR1 is SEHNR and CDR2 is FQNEAQ in the germline V gene (reference sequence). CDR3 coding DNA: TGTGCCAGCAGCTCCTTAACAGGGGGCGAAGGTACGCAGTATTTT. Residues: CASSSLTGGEGTQYF.

A single count supports this clonotype. This chain uses TRBV20-1 with TRBJ2-3; D is perhaps TRBD2 (5 bases). The CDR3 totals 16 residues. From germline, CDR1 is DFQATT and CDR2 SNEGSKA (reference sequence). With 1 base removed from V and 3 bases from J, the gap between germline ends came to 17 bases. CDR3 residues: CSARAVGVQPTDTQYF. CDR3 DNA: TGCAGTGCTAGAGCGGTCGGGGTACAACCAACAGATACGCAGTATTTT.

The chain joins TRBV5-4 to TRBJ2-1; D is perhaps TRBD1 or TRBD2 (5 bases each). The V end was cut by 1 base, the J end by 0 bases, with 8 bases between. The germline gives CDR1 SGHNT, CDR2 YYREEE (reference sequence). The CDR3 length is 15 residues. CDR3 DNA: TGTGCCAGCAGCTTGTCTGGGACCTCCTACAATGAGCAGTTCTTC. It codes for CASSLSGTSYNEQFF.

This CDR3 is CACTSGGATETQYF. For the CDR3, the DNA is TGTGCCTGCACTAGCGGGGGGGCCACGGAGACCCAGTACTTC. This rearrangement joins TRBV30 to TRBJ2-5; TRBD2 aligns across 13 bases. CDR3 length: 14 residues. Germline V CDR1 and CDR2: GTSNPN, SVGIG (reference sequence). Trimming took 6 bases from V and 5 from J; bases not matched to a gene: 6.

This chain joins TRBV30 and TRBJ1-1; D ambiguous. Germline lookup yields CDR1 GTSNPN and CDR2 SVGIG (reference sequence). This CDR3 is built from 11 residues. Trimming took 5 bases from V and 0 from J, leaving 4 bases between them. The CDR3 DNA reads TGTGCCTGGGTCATGAACACTGAAGCTTTCTTT. This translates into CAWVMNTEAFF.

The chain uses TRBV5-6 and TRBJ2-7, with D perhaps TRBD1 (5 bases). Trimming removed 0 bases at V and 0 bases at J, with 19 bases between. The CDR3 is made up of 18 amino acids. Germline V lookup: CDR1 SGHDT, CDR2 YYEEEE. CDR3 sequence reads: CASSLVQGAQGFSYEQYF. The DNA for the CDR3 is TGTGCCAGCAGCTTGGTACAAGGGGCGCAGGGCTTCTCCTACGAGCAGTACTTC.

J is TRBJ2-5 and V is TRBV29-1, with D unresolved. The CDR3 length is 13 residues. Germline V CDR1 and CDR2: SQVTM, ANQGSEA. V shed 5 bases and J shed 5 bases, with 15 bases lying between them. The CDR3 protein is CSVKGRSLETQYF. For the CDR3, the DNA is TGCAGCGTTAAGGGCAGGTCGCTGGAGACCCAGTACTTC.

In DNA, the CDR3 is TGCAGTGCTAGAGATAACCTCCGGGAGACCCAGTACTTC. Translated: CSARDNLRETQYF. The rearrangement joins TRBV20-1 to TRBJ2-5; D is uncertain. CDR3 length equals 13 residues. Germline-derived CDR1 and CDR2 are DFQATT and SNEGSKA (reference sequence). V gave up 0 bases and J gave up 5 bases, with 10 bases separating them.

The V call is TRBV4-2, the J call TRBJ2-3; D perhaps matches TRBD2 (5 bases). V lost 2 bases to trimming and J lost 1 base, with 16 bases between them. The CDR3 spans 17 residues. The germline V gene has CDR1 LGHNA and CDR2 YNFKEQ. The CDR3 sequence is CASSQSANGVRTDTQYF. CDR3 DNA: TGTGCCAGCAGCCAATCAGCAAACGGGGTCCGCACAGATACGCAGTATTTT.

The chain couples TRBV6-5 to TRBJ2-1, with D possibly called TRBD1 or TRBD2 (5 bases each). Germline-derived CDR1 and CDR2 are MNHEY and SVGAGI. The CDR3 length is 14 residues. Trimming removed 6 bases at V and 2 bases at J, with 11 bases between. CDR3 residues: CASSSGLTYNEQFF. CDR3 in DNA: TGTGCCAGCAGCTCGGGGCTCACCTACAATGAGCAGTTCTTC.

The chain couples TRBV20-1 to TRBJ2-5; D might be TRBD1 (5 bases). Germline V gene data show CDR1 as DFQATT and CDR2 as SNEGSKA (reference sequence). There are 13 residues in the CDR3. Trimming removed 5 bases at V and 5 bases at J, with 15 bases between. The CDR3 loop is CSAPSIGAETQYF. CDR3 coding DNA: TGCAGTGCTCCATCAATTGGGGCGGAGACCCAGTACTTC.

This chain links TRBV29-1 with TRBJ1-2; D remains ambiguous. V lost 1 base, J lost 4 bases, and 10 bases lay in between. The CDR3 length is 13 residues. From germline, CDR1 is SQVTM and CDR2 ANQGSEA. CDR3: CSVEGSDSYGYTF. In DNA form, the CDR3 reads TGCAGCGTTGAAGGCTCGGACTCCTATGGCTACACCTTC.

The chain is built from TRBV6-5 and TRBJ2-7; D possibly corresponds to TRBD1 (6 bases). Trimming took 7 bases from V and 9 from J, leaving 13 bases between them. Germline V gene data show CDR1 as MNHEY and CDR2 as SVGAGI. This CDR3 region has 11 residues. The CDR3 DNA reads as TGTGCCAGCACCAGTCCCAGGGGGCAGTACTTC. The encoded protein is CASTSPRGQYF.

The CDR3 bases are TGCAGTGCTATACAGGGAGACTATGGCTACACCTTC. This encodes CSAIQGDYGYTF. This sequence joins TRBV20-1 and TRBJ1-2; a weak D match, TRBD1 (6 bases). Trimming removed 4 bases at V and 3 bases at J, with 9 bases between. Germline-derived CDR1 and CDR2 are DFQATT and SNEGSKA (reference sequence). This CDR3 spans 12 amino acids.

The chain joins TRBV7-8 to TRBJ2-5; TRBD1 matches 7 bases. Per the germline V gene, CDR1 is SGHVS and CDR2 is FQNEAQ. This CDR3 is 16 amino acids long. The junction had 9 bases not matched to a gene; V was cut back by 1 base and J by 4 bases. The CDR3 is CASSLERTGFRETQYF. The CDR3 DNA sequence: TGTGCCAGCAGCTTAGAACGGACAGGCTTTCGAGAGACCCAGTACTTC. Combining the CDR3 with reference TRBV7-8 and TRBJ2-5 gives the whole variable domain GAGVSQSPRYKVAKRGQDVALRCDPISGHVSLFWYQQALGQGPEFLTYFQNEAQLDKSGLPSDRFFAERPEGSVSTLKIQRTQQEDSAVYLCASSLERTGFRETQYFGPGTRLLVL.

A remark on this clonotype: The junction departs from the called germline gene at one end, perhaps through a read error. The chain links TRBV6-2 or TRBV6-3 to TRBJ2-5; 10 bases agree with TRBD2. There are 12 residues in the CDR3. From germline, CDR1 is MNHEY and CDR2 SVGEGT. The CDR3 protein is CASSSSGGRPNF. CDR3 nucleotides: TGTGCCAGCTCGTCTAGCGGGGGTCGCCCCAACTTC.

A note on this clonotype: A junction end diverges from the germline sequence, so it may reflect a read error. CDR3 sequence (DNA): TGCGCCAGCAGCCAAGATATGGGGGGCCGGGACCTGTTTTTT. Its translation: CASSQDMGGRDLFF. This chain uses TRBV4-3 with TRBJ2-2; D tentatively fits TRBD1 or TRBD2 (6 bases each). From germline, CDR1 is LGHNA and CDR2 YSLEER. The CDR3 is 14 residues long.

This clonotype was observed once. The chain combines TRBV7-2 with TRBJ2-1; possible D gene TRBD2, 6 bases. Trimming took off 5 bases at V and 10 bases at J, with 12 bases between the two ends. Per the germline V gene, CDR1 is SGHTA and CDR2 is FQGNSA. The CDR3 extends over 12 amino acids. The CDR3 here is CASSAGPDEQFF. CDR3 nucleotides: TGTGCCAGCAGCGCGGGACCCGACGAGCAGTTCTTC.

V gene TRBV2 combines with J gene TRBJ2-5; TRBD2 is a possible D gene (5 bases). The germline V and J ends were trimmed by 6 bases and 5 bases, with 13 bases remaining between them. From germline, CDR1 is SNHLY and CDR2 FYNNEI. The CDR3 is made up of 13 amino acids. The CDR3, as DNA: TGTGCCAGCAGCTTCCTAGCTGGGGAGACCCAGTACTTC. It encodes CASSFLAGETQYF.

V and J are TRBV20-1 and TRBJ1-2; D ambiguous. Germline V CDR1 and CDR2: DFQATT, SNEGSKA (reference sequence). V lost 6 bases to trimming and J lost 8 bases, with 16 bases between them. The CDR3 has 12 amino acids. As DNA, the CDR3 is TGCAGTGCCTTTGTGGGAATGTACGGCTACACCTTC. It encodes CSAFVGMYGYTF.